Presented here are 15 T cell receptor beta chains from one specimen sequenced in a study of PD-1 blockade in mismatch repair-deficient tumors. The table came from immunoSEQ multiplex PCR; TCRdb's copy has only in-frame clones and leaves some out. In the table there are 100,000 or so clones, 70% to 85% of which are singletons. The material was peripheral blood, obtained about 33 weeks after starting pembrolizumab. These receptors were taken from an adult with mismatch repair-deficient cancer.

This chain joins TRBV14 and TRBJ2-7, with 11 bases identical to TRBD2. Per germline, CDR1 SGHDN and CDR2 FVKESK. This CDR3 spans 18 amino acids. V trimming: 5 bases; J trimming: 4 bases; junction bases outside the gene matches: 16. The CDR3 sequence is CASSIEGSGRARTYEQYF. The DNA of the CDR3 is TGTGCCAGCAGCATCGAAGGTAGCGGGAGGGCCAGGACGTACGAGCAGTACTTC.

V usage is TRBV27 and J usage is TRBJ2-7, with 10 bases matching TRBD2. With 8 bases clipped from V and 5 bases from J, the junction kept 12 bases outside the gene matches. Germline loops: CDR1 MNHEY, CDR2 SMNVEV (reference sequence). The CDR3 loop spans 15 amino acids. Here the CDR3 DNA reads TGTGCCAGCCCTCCCAGGAGCGGGAGGGTCGACGAGCAGTACTTC. Protein product: CASPPRSGRVDEQYF.

V gene TRBV29-1 combines with J gene TRBJ2-3; the match to TRBD2 covers 9 bases. CDR1 is SQVTM and CDR2 is ANQGSEA in the germline V gene. The CDR3 has 15 amino acids. The V gene end was trimmed by 4 bases and the J gene end by 4 bases; junction bases not matched to a gene: 9. The CDR3 DNA sequence: TGCAGCGTTGTAGAGCTAGCGGGACCCCCAGATACGCAGTATTTT. Protein product: CSVVELAGPPDTQYF.

This clone was counted once. The chain has TRBV5-1 and TRBJ2-1; D call uncertain. The CDR3 contains 15 residues. Trimming cost V 1 base and J 1 base, with 9 bases left between them. Germline-derived CDR1 and CDR2 are SGHRS and YFSETQ. CDR3: CASSLKAHSYNEQFF. CDR3 bases: TGCGCCAGCAGCTTGAAGGCTCATTCCTACAATGAGCAGTTCTTC. Combining the CDR3 with reference TRBV5-1 and TRBJ2-1 gives the whole variable domain KAGVTQTPRYLIKTRGQQVTLSCSPISGHRSVSWYQQTPGQGLQFLFEYFSETQRNKGNFPGRFSGRQFSNSRSEMNVSTLELGDSALYLCASSLKAHSYNEQFFGPGTRLTVL.

This clone was recorded once. This chain joins TRBV9 and TRBJ2-1; the match to TRBD2 covers 8 bases. Germline CDR1 is SGDLS and CDR2 is YYNGEE. The V gene end was trimmed by 2 bases and the J gene end by 3 bases; junction bases not matched to a gene: 4. There are 15 residues in the CDR3. CDR3 residues: CASSVSGTIYNEQFF. CDR3 nucleotides: TGTGCCAGCAGCGTTAGCGGGACAATCTACAATGAGCAGTTCTTC.

This clone appeared once. The J gene is TRBJ2-1, the V gene TRBV12-5; 7 positions match TRBD2. Per germline, CDR1 LGHNT and CDR2 FRNRAP. CDR3 length equals 24 residues. The V and J ends lost 3 bases and 0 bases, in that order; junction bases with no gene match: 29. The CDR3 is CASGFPRGLLPGGSSSNSYNEQFF. In DNA, the CDR3 is TGTGCTAGTGGTTTCCCCCGGGGCCTGTTGCCTGGCGGGAGTTCTTCAAACTCCTACAATGAGCAGTTCTTC.

This rearrangement joins TRBV9 to TRBJ1-3, with D perhaps TRBD1 (5 bases). V dropped 3 bases and J dropped 3 bases, with 10 bases sitting between them. Germline V CDR1 and CDR2: SGDLS, YYNGEE. This CDR3 has 14 residues. In nucleotides, the CDR3 is TGTGCCAGCAGCGAAAACAGGCGTGGAAACACCATATATTTT. Its protein is CASSENRRGNTIYF. Filled out from reference TRBV9 and TRBJ1-3, the complete variable domain reads DSGVTQTPKHLITATGQRVTLRCSPRSGDLSVYWYQQSLDQGLQFLIQYYNGEERAKGNILERFSAQQFPDLHSELNLSSLELGDSALYFCASSENRRGNTIYFGEGSWLTVV.

This clone was found a few times. The chain carries TRBV18 and TRBJ2-3; 7 bases line up with TRBD2. Germline values: CDR1 KGHSH, CDR2 LQKENI. V gave up 0 bases and J gave up 6 bases; unmatched junction bases: 6. The CDR3 sequence is 15 residues long. CDR3 residues: CASSPPSGGWDTQYF. The DNA of the CDR3 is TGTGCCAGCTCACCACCCTCCGGGGGGTGGGATACGCAGTATTTT.

This clone was detected only a few times. The chain has TRBV6-6 and TRBJ1-2; D ambiguous. The V gene's germline CDR1 is MNHNY and CDR2 SVGAGI (reference sequence). V shed 2 bases and J shed 3 bases, with 4 bases lying between them. The CDR3 runs 12 residues. The CDR3 loop is CASSYADYGYTF. The CDR3 nucleotides are TGTGCCAGCAGTTACGCCGACTATGGCTACACCTTC.

The chain uses TRBV6-5 and TRBJ2-7; D remains ambiguous. This CDR3 comprises 15 residues. V dropped 2 bases and J dropped 2 bases, with 13 bases sitting between them. Germline-derived CDR1 and CDR2 are MNHEY and SVGAGI. The chain's CDR3 is CASSYGKGWPYEQYF. CDR3 bases: TGTGCCAGCAGTTACGGTAAAGGTTGGCCCTACGAGCAGTACTTC.

The CDR3 loop reads CASSIPTGEVTDGSTNEKLFF. The CDR3 DNA follows: TGTGCCAGCAGCATCCCGACAGGGGAGGTAACAGATGGCTCAACTAATGAAAAACTGTTTTTT. The chain recombines TRBV2 with TRBJ1-4; 8 bases align to TRBD1. Germline loops: CDR1 SNHLY, CDR2 FYNNEI. The trim removed 6 bases at V and 0 bases at J, leaving 21 bases unmatched. This CDR3 region has 21 residues. The whole variable domain, filled in from reference TRBV2 and TRBJ1-4, reads EPEVTQTPSHQVTQMGQEVILRCVPISNHLYFYWYRQILGQKVEFLVSFYNNEISEKSEIFDDQFSVERPDGSNFTLKIRSTKLEDSAMYFCASSIPTGEVTDGSTNEKLFFGSGTQLSVL.

V gene TRBV29-1 combines with J gene TRBJ1-1; 9 bases align to TRBD1. Germline values: CDR1 SQVTM, CDR2 ANQGSEA. This CDR3 comprises 15 residues. CDR3 protein: CITEEGTGKVAEAFF. CDR3 bases: TGCATCACTGAGGAAGGGACAGGGAAGGTCGCTGAAGCTTTCTTT.

Written as DNA, the CDR3 is TGTGCCTTGCACCCCTTAGGGAGCACAGATACGCAGTATTTT. Translation gives CALHPLGSTDTQYF. The chain uses TRBV30 and TRBJ2-3; the D is unclear. The CDR3 is made up of 14 amino acids. CDR1 and CDR2 (germline): GTSNPN, SVGIG (reference sequence). Deletions cut 7 bases from V and 0 bases from J, with 14 bases between.

The V gene is TRBV2, the J gene TRBJ2-7, with TRBD2 identical over 13 bases. CDR1 and CDR2 from the germline V gene are SNHLY and FYNNEI. J gave up 4 bases and V 7 bases, and 13 bases lay outside the gene matches. The CDR3 totals 17 residues. CDR3 amino acids: CASTYLPTSGRGYEQYF. CDR3 bases: TGTGCCAGCACTTACCTCCCCACTAGCGGGAGGGGATACGAGCAGTACTTC.

CDR3 coding DNA: TGTGCCAGCACCCAGACAGGGTTAGGGGCCAACGTCCTGACTTTC. It translates to CASTQTGLGANVLTF. The V call is TRBV6-1, the J call TRBJ2-6, with 7 bases lining up with TRBD1. With V trimmed by 7 bases and J by 4 bases, 7 bases remained unmatched. The CDR3 loop spans 15 amino acids. Germline V gene sequence: CDR1 MNHNS, CDR2 SASEGT.